What follows are 20 T cell receptor beta chains derived from one specimen sequenced in a study of blood T cell repertoires in COVID-19. Profiled with immunoSEQ multiplex PCR; TCRdb holds only in-frame clones, not every one. The sample records some 200,000 clones, 82% being singletons. Material: peripheral blood. The origin of the receptors is a woman in her seventies with COVID-19, enrolled during active disease.

The chain is built from TRBV14 and TRBJ2-3, with a tentative D call TRBD2 (6 bases). Germline V CDR1 and CDR2: SGHDN, FVKESK. V dropped 0 bases and J dropped 2 bases, with 12 bases sitting between them. The CDR3 is 16 amino acids. The CDR3 DNA follows: TGTGCCAGCAGCCAAGATCGCGGGACGAACACAGATACGCAGTATTTT. Encoded protein: CASSQDRGTNTDTQYF.

A few counts support this clone. For the CDR3, the DNA is TGTGCCAGCAGTCCGGAGACAGGGGCTGGGGCCAACGTCCTGACTTTC. This sequence encodes CASSPETGAGANVLTF. This sequence joins TRBV28 and TRBJ2-6; 8 nucleotides line up with TRBD1. The CDR3 loop spans 16 amino acids. The V and J ends lost 5 bases and 2 bases, in that order; junction bases with no gene match: 5. Germline-derived CDR1 and CDR2 are MDHEN and SYDVKM.

This clone showed up just once. The chain couples TRBV5-4 to TRBJ1-1; the D gene is possibly TRBD1 (6 bases). Trimming stripped 1 base from V and 6 bases from J, with 13 bases between. The CDR3 runs 14 residues. Germline V gene sequence: CDR1 SGHNT, CDR2 YYREEE (reference sequence). The CDR3 DNA reads TGTGCCAGCAGCTTGAGAGGGGGAAGGGCTGAAGCTTTCTTT. Translated, it gives CASSLRGGRAEAFF.

The chain uses TRBV7-9 and TRBJ2-7; tentative D call: TRBD2 (5 bases). Between the trimmed V and J ends, which lost 5 bases and 4 bases, there was a span of 12 bases. The length of the CDR3 is 13 residues. CDR1 and CDR2 from the germline V gene are SEHNR and FQNEAQ (reference sequence). DNA for the CDR3: TGTGCCAGCAGCCTGTTCGGGGATTACGAGCAGTACTTC. Translation: CASSLFGDYEQYF.

The chain uses TRBV28 and TRBJ1-2; D is undetermined. The CDR3 has 13 amino acids. The germline CDR1 and CDR2 sequences are MDHEN and SYDVKM. Between the trimmed V and J ends, which lost 2 bases and 4 bases, there was a span of 8 bases. CDR3 region: CASSLSGPYGYTF. CDR3 coding DNA: TGTGCCAGCAGTTTAAGTGGGCCCTATGGCTACACCTTC.

The rearrangement joins TRBV25-1 to TRBJ2-1; the match to TRBD2 covers 9 bases. The CDR3 extends over 16 amino acids. With V trimmed by 5 bases and J by 5 bases, 10 bases remained unmatched. CDR1 and CDR2 (germline): MGHDK, SYGVNS. This CDR3 reads CASSQTAGLAHNEQFF. Written as DNA, the CDR3 is TGTGCCAGCAGTCAAACCGCGGGACTAGCTCACAATGAGCAGTTCTTC.

This chain joins TRBV28 and TRBJ1-1; weak D call: TRBD1 (6 bases). Germline lookup yields CDR1 MDHEN and CDR2 SYDVKM. Deletions cut 2 bases from V and 6 bases from J, with 16 bases between. This CDR3 comprises 15 residues. The DNA of the CDR3 is TGTGCCAGCAGTTTACACAGGGTCGGTTTCCCTGAAGCTTTCTTT. The encoded protein is CASSLHRVGFPEAFF.

A note on this clone: This could be a read error, since a much larger clone is one nucleotide away. The rearrangement uses TRBV5-1 and TRBJ2-1; 9 bases map to TRBD2. Germline CDR1 reads SGHRS; CDR2 reads YFSETQ. CDR3 length equals 15 residues. This chain's CDR3 is CASCLWAGGGNEQFF. CDR3 sequence (DNA): TGCGCCAGCTGCTTGTGGGCGGGAGGGGGCAATGAGCAGTTCTTC.

J is TRBJ2-2 and V is TRBV6-5; 7 nucleotides align to TRBD1. After removal of 4 bases from V and 4 bases from J, the junction contained 6 bases not matched to a gene. The CDR3 has 15 amino acids. Germline lookup yields CDR1 MNHEY and CDR2 SVGAGI. The CDR3 DNA follows: TGTGCCAGCAGTTCGCAGGGGGTAGGCACCGGGGAGCTGTTTTTT. Its translation: CASSSQGVGTGELFF.

The chain couples TRBV5-6 to TRBJ2-3; possibly TRBD1 for D (5 bases). V was pared by 2 bases and J by 3 bases, with 10 bases between. Germline loops: CDR1 SGHDT, CDR2 YYEEEE. The CDR3 length is 14 residues. The CDR3 protein is CASSFRQPTDTQYF. The DNA for the CDR3 is TGTGCCAGCAGCTTCAGACAGCCTACAGATACGCAGTATTTT.

The chain employs TRBV6-6 and TRBJ1-2; TRBD1 is a possible D gene (6 bases). Germline V gene lookup returns CDR1 MNHNY and CDR2 SVGAGI (reference sequence). The CDR3 loop spans 15 amino acids. With 5 bases removed from V and 7 bases from J, the gap between germline ends came to 20 bases. CDR3 nucleotide sequence: TGTGCCAGCAGTCCTACATTGCGGGGGGCCCCTGGCTACACCTTC. Translating it yields CASSPTLRGAPGYTF.

This clone was counted only a few times. J is TRBJ2-1 and V is TRBV10-1; 9 bases agree with TRBD2. J lost 10 bases, V lost 2 bases, and 9 bases had no gene match. This CDR3 spans 15 amino acids. The V gene's germline CDR1 is WNHNN and CDR2 SYGVQD (reference sequence). The DNA of the CDR3 is TGCGCCAGCAGTGAGGGGCTAGCGGGGAGACAGGAGCAGTTCTTC. Translating gives CASSEGLAGRQEQFF.

This chain links TRBV28 with TRBJ2-4, with 7 bases matching TRBD1. Germline V CDR1 and CDR2: MDHEN, SYDVKM. J was trimmed by 9 bases and V by 5 bases; bases with no gene match: 13. This CDR3 has 15 residues. The CDR3 DNA sequence: TGTGCCAGCAGTGCGGACAGGAGGTCTGGAGGCATTCAGTACTTC. This codes for CASSADRRSGGIQYF.

The chain combines TRBV27 with TRBJ1-6; 7 positions match TRBD1. Germline values: CDR1 MNHEY, CDR2 SMNVEV (reference sequence). The V gene end was trimmed by 3 bases and the J gene end by 7 bases; junction bases not matched to a gene: 9. The CDR3 length is 16 residues. The DNA for the CDR3 is TGTGCCAGCAGTTTTTTGCAGGGACAGAAAAATTCACCCCTCCACTTT. Its translation: CASSFLQGQKNSPLHF.

This clone appeared a few times. The chain has TRBV5-1 and TRBJ1-2; 11 positions match TRBD1. V dropped 4 bases and J dropped 8; count of bases not matched to a gene: 4. Germline CDR1 reads SGHRS; CDR2 reads YFSETQ. The CDR3 is 13 amino acids. The chain's CDR3 is CASSPDRGPGYTF. CDR3 nucleotides: TGCGCCAGCAGCCCGGACAGGGGGCCCGGCTACACCTTC. Full variable domain (remainder filled in from reference TRBV5-1 and TRBJ1-2): KAGVTQTPRYLIKTRGQQVTLSCSPISGHRSVSWYQQTPGQGLQFLFEYFSETQRNKGNFPGRFSGRQFSNSRSEMNVSTLELGDSALYLCASSPDRGPGYTFGSGTRLTVV.

This clone was counted only a few times. The V and J genes are TRBV13 and TRBJ2-5; 14 bases match TRBD2. The germline CDR1 and CDR2 sequences are PRHDT and FYEKMQ (reference sequence). This CDR3 is 17 amino acids long. J was trimmed by 3 bases and V by 6 bases; bases with no gene match: 9. CDR3 bases: TGTGCCAGCAGAAGACTAGCGGGAGGGCGTTCAGAAGAGACCCAGTACTTC. Protein: CASRRLAGGRSEETQYF. Complete variable domain (other parts from reference TRBV13 and TRBJ2-5): AAGVIQSPRHLIKEKRETATLKCYPIPRHDTVYWYQQGPGQDPQFLISFYEKMQSDKGSIPDRFSAQQFSDYHSELNMSSLELGDSALYFCASRRLAGGRSEETQYFGPGTRLLVL.

The V and J genes are TRBV28 and TRBJ2-1; 7 bases fit TRBD2. Losses at the gene ends were 7 bases for V and 8 bases for J; bases not matched to a gene: 8. This CDR3 is 13 amino acids long. Germline assignment: CDR1 MDHEN and CDR2 SYDVKM. The CDR3 here is CASIKGGSDEQFF. The DNA for the CDR3 is TGTGCCAGCATTAAGGGAGGGAGCGATGAGCAGTTCTTC.

J is TRBJ2-3 and V is TRBV20-1, with D possibly matching TRBD1 (5 bases). CDR1 and CDR2 from the germline V gene are DFQATT and SNEGSKA (reference sequence). This CDR3 is 15 amino acids long. Trimming pared 3 bases from V and 1 base from J, leaving 14 bases between. The CDR3 sequence: CSASPSGYRTDTQYF. CDR3 DNA sequence: TGCAGTGCTAGTCCCTCAGGGTACCGCACAGATACGCAGTATTTT.

This chain joins TRBV19 and TRBJ1-5; no firm D call. Germline lookup yields CDR1 LNHDA and CDR2 SQIVND (reference sequence). The length of the CDR3 is 15 residues. The V end lost 9 bases, the J end lost 4 bases, and 19 bases lay between the germline ends. The CDR3 bases are TGTGCCAGCAAGGAGTCGGGAGGGATTAATCAGCCCCAGCATTTT. Translating it yields CASKESGGINQPQHF.

The chain is built from TRBV18 and TRBJ2-5, with D maybe TRBD1 (5 bases). Germline V lookup: CDR1 KGHSH, CDR2 LQKENI. V was pared by 5 bases and J by 1 base, with 8 bases between. This CDR3 contains 13 residues. Here the CDR3 DNA reads TGTGCCAGCTCAGACAGTCTCCAAGAGACCCAGTACTTC. This codes for CASSDSLQETQYF.